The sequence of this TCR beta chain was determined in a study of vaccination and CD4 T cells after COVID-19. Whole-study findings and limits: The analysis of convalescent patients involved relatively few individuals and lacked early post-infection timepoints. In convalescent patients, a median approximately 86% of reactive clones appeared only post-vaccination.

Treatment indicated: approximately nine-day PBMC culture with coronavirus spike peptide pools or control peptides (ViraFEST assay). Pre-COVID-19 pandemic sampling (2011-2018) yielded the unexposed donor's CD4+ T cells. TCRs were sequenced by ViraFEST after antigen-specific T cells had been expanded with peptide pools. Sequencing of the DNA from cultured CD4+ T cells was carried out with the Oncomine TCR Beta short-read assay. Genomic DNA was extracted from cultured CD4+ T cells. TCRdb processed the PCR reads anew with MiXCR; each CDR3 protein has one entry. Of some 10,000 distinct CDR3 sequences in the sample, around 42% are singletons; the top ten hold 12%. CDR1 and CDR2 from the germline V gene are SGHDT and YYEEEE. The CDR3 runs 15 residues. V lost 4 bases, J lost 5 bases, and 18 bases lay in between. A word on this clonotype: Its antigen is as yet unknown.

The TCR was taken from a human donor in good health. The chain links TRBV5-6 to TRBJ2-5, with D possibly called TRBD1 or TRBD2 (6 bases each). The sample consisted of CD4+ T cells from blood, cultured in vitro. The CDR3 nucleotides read TGTGCCAGCAGCCGACCCCGGGGGCTGGGGGAGACCCAGTACTTC. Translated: CASSRPRGLGETQYF.